The entry below describes one T cell receptor beta chain. Its antigen remains unidentified. No much larger clonotype is one base removed from it; base qualities were not supplied. The CDR3 has 15 amino acids, counting the end cysteine and phenylalanine. The sequence is cut down to CDR3 DNA, 45 bases in frame from base 1. Reading the germline V gene (reference sequence) gives CDR1 PRHDT and CDR2 FYEKMQ. Ends trimmed: V by 5 bases, J by 4 bases; bases unmatched to a gene: 7. The immunoSEQ Assay, a bias-controlled multiplex PCR, was used to amplify TCRbeta CDR3 regions from genomic DNA. Per the authors' processing: Nucleated cell counts per sample were estimated from amplification of reference gene primers within the assay. Sequence reads were collapsed and filtered to measure the absolute abundance of every unique TCRbeta CDR3 rearrangement. For each sample, productive Simpson clonality was calculated as the square root of Simpson's diversity index across productive rearrangements. In TCRdb, the immuneACCESS table is reduced to in-frame sequences with V and J assigned. These tables do not hold every clone; where another copy was compared, an unresolved V gene accounts for under half, and the others remain unexplained. Clone size and V and J calls were adopted from that table, with D and trimming inferred from the DNA. The sample includes about 220,000 clones, with roughly 84% observed a single time. The ten largest clonotypes hold around 3% of the sample.

This sample is drawn from a study of blood T cell repertoires in COVID-19 (dated by TCRdb to between 2020 and 2021). About the full investigation: The collaborator samples originated in the United States, Italy and Spain and spanned the acute and convalescent phases of COVID-19. The prospective study material was composed of cDNA or gDNA derived from T cells, B-cell-depleted T cells, or PBMCs. Deeply sampled blood TCRbeta repertoires from subjects exposed to, actively infected with, or recovered from COVID-19 were included in the dataset. Samples came from the ongoing ImmuneRACE study (first 160 participants) plus 1,254 subjects from 6 global collaborators. HLA class I and class II types, where available, came from metadata supplied by the sample provider rather than from assay-based typing. The repertoires were made available in a free public database intended to serve as a resource for research on the immune response to SARS-CoV-2. Sample metadata almost always included a de-identified subject ID, COVID-19 status, age in years and sex. General findings and caveats noted by the study authors: The amount of clinical and demographic metadata varied by source and participant and was provided uncurated.

Samples from volunteer blood donors who had recovered from COVID-19 were contributed by a second Seattle source. The collaborating institutions used their own protocols to collect whole blood in K2EDTA tubes. For TCRbeta analysis, collaborators shipped samples in one of three forms: frozen whole blood, isolated PBMCs, or DNA extracted from either of those sample types. The chain links TRBV13 with TRBJ1-2, and 10 junctional nucleotides match TRBD1. This clonotype originated in a man aged 50-59 years who had recovered from COVID-19. The sequencing sample was made of peripheral blood. The DNA reads as follows: TGTGCCAGCAGCCAAGAGGGACAGGGGAGCTATGGCTACACCTTC. Translated, it reads CASSQEGQGSYGYTF. Extended through the reference TRBV13 and TRBJ1-2 proteins, this CDR3 yields the full variable domain: AAGVIQSPRHLIKEKRETATLKCYPIPRHDTVYWYQQGPGQDPQFLISFYEKMQSDKGSIPDRFSAQQFSDYHSELNMSSLELGDSALYFCASSQEGQGSYGYTFGSGTRLTVV.